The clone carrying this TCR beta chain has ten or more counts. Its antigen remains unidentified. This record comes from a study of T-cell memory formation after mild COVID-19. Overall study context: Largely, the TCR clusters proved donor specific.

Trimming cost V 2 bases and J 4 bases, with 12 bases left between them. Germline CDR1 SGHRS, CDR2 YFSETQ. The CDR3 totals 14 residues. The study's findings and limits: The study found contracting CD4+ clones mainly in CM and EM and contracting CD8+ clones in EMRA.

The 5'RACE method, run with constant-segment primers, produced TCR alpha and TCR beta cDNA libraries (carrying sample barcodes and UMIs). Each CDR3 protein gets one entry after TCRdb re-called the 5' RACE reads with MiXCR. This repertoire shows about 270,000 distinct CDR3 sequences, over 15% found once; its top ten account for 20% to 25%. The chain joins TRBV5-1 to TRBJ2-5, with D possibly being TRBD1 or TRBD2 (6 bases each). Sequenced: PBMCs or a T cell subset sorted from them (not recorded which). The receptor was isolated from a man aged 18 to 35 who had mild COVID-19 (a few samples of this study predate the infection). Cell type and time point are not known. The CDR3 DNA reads TGCGCCAGCAGCTTTTTCGGGGGCCGAGAGACCCAGTACTTC. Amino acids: CASSFFGGRETQYF.